What follows are 31 T cell receptor beta chains derived from one specimen sequenced in a study of identical twins. TCRdb ran MiXCR on the 5' RACE reads and lists one entry per CDR3 protein. The sample has around 340,000 distinct CDR3 sequences, 9% to 10% seen once. Sample: naive T cells sorted from blood. Receptors were obtained from a woman aged 45 to 65 in good health.

This clonotype was recorded many times. The V and J genes are TRBV4-1 and TRBJ2-3; 8 bases are a match to TRBD2. CDR1 is MGHRA, CDR2 YSYEKL, per germline. V lost 3 bases and J lost 4; bases outside the gene matches: 12. The CDR3 has 17 amino acids. The CDR3 region has the DNA TGCGCCAGCAGCCATAGTTCTACGGGAGGGCCCGCAGATACGCAGTATTTT. It is translated as CASSHSSTGGPADTQYF.

This chain connects TRBV11-3 to TRBJ1-1; a possible D gene is TRBD1 (6 bases). From germline, CDR1 is SGHNT and CDR2 YENEEA. This CDR3 is 15 amino acids long. Trimming stripped 3 bases from V and 0 bases from J, with 11 bases between. CDR3 in amino acids: CASSFRGQMNTEAFF. DNA of the CDR3: TGTGCCAGCAGCTTCCGAGGACAGATGAACACTGAAGCTTTCTTT.

In this sample, this clonotype turned up many times. The rearrangement joins TRBV29-1 to TRBJ2-1, with 7 bases that match TRBD1. V lost 4 bases to trimming and J lost 0 bases; unmatched junction nucleotides: 0. This CDR3 comprises 13 residues. Looked up from germline, CDR1 is SQVTM and CDR2 is ANQGSEA. The chain's CDR3 is CSVGDSSYNEQFF. Here the CDR3 DNA reads TGCAGCGTTGGGGACAGCTCCTACAATGAGCAGTTCTTC.

The chain combines TRBV12-5 with TRBJ2-1; D remains ambiguous. This CDR3 comprises 15 residues. Per germline, CDR1 LGHNT and CDR2 FRNRAP. Trimming removed 0 bases from V and 9 bases from J, with 15 bases in between. The CDR3 DNA reads as TGTGCTAGTGGTTTGGTAACCCCGGGCGTCGGTGAGCAGTTCTTC. Amino acids: CASGLVTPGVGEQFF.

This clonotype occurred a few times. The chain carries TRBV30 and TRBJ2-5; a weak D match, TRBD1 (6 bases). V lost 2 bases and J 3 bases, leaving 13 bases between the germline ends. Germline assignment: CDR1 GTSNPN and CDR2 SVGIG (reference sequence). The CDR3 has 14 amino acids. The CDR3 protein is CAWSPGALEETQYF. The CDR3 region has the DNA TGTGCCTGGAGTCCAGGGGCCCTGGAAGAGACCCAGTACTTC. The full variable domain, in which reference TRBV30 and TRBJ2-5 provide the parts outside the CDR3, is SQTIHQWPATLVQPVGSPLSLECTVEGTSNPNLYWYRQAAGRGLQLLFYSVGIGQISSEVPQNLSASRPQDRQFILSSKKLLLSDSGFYLCAWSPGALEETQYFGPGTRLLVL.

In this sample, this clonotype turned up many times. This chain links TRBV12-3 or TRBV12-4 with TRBJ2-7, with 7 bases lining up with TRBD2. After removal of 5 bases from V and 0 bases from J, the junction contained 1 base not matched to a gene. CDR3 size: 13 residues. The CDR3 loop is CASSRGGSYEQYF. For the CDR3, the DNA is TGTGCCAGCAGTCGCGGGGGCTCCTACGAGCAGTACTTC.

This clonotype has just a few counts. The chain recombines TRBV11-3 with TRBJ2-3; D unresolved. The V and J ends lost 1 base and 0 bases respectively, with 11 bases between them. The CDR3 has 16 amino acids. Germline CDR1 reads SGHNT; CDR2 reads YENEEA. The CDR3 bases are TGTGCCAGCAGCTTAGGACAAGACTTTAGCACAGATACGCAGTATTTT. This translates into CASSLGQDFSTDTQYF.

The table lists this clonotype with many counts. The CDR3 loop reads CAITGIDGYTF. The CDR3 bases are TGTGCCATCACCGGGATTGATGGCTACACCTTC. The chain has TRBV10-3 and TRBJ1-2; no definite D call. In germline, CDR1 is ENHRY, CDR2 SYGVKD. The CDR3 has 11 residues. V lost 7 bases, J lost 6 bases, and 9 bases lay in between.

J is TRBJ2-7 and V is TRBV6-5, with 8 nucleotides matching TRBD1. Germline V CDR1 and CDR2: MNHEY, SVGAGI. V was pared by 0 bases and J by 6 bases, with 7 bases of the junction left unmatched. CDR3 size: 15 residues. The CDR3, as DNA: TGTGCCAGCAGTTACTCCCGGGACAGGAGGAGCGAGCAGTACTTC. This encodes CASSYSRDRRSEQYF.

This chain links TRBV10-3 with TRBJ2-1; TRBD2 matches at 7 bases. Germline V lookup: CDR1 ENHRY, CDR2 SYGVKD. V lost 8 bases and J lost 8; bases outside the gene matches: 9. The CDR3 is 13 amino acids. CDR3 sequence reads: CAILGGGTDEQFF. The DNA for the CDR3 is TGTGCCATCCTCGGCGGGGGTACCGATGAGCAGTTCTTC.

J is TRBJ2-7 and V is TRBV7-3; possibly TRBD1 or TRBD2 for D (5 bases each). Per the germline V gene, CDR1 is SGHTA and CDR2 is FQGTGA. V was shortened by 0 bases and J by 5 bases, with 14 bases between the two germline ends. This CDR3 has 15 residues. The CDR3 sequence is CASSLTSGGVNEQYF. CDR3 coding DNA: TGTGCCAGCAGCTTAACGTCTGGGGGAGTCAACGAGCAGTACTTC.

This rearrangement joins TRBV6-5 to TRBJ1-1, with D tentatively TRBD1 (6 bases). CDR1 MNHEY and CDR2 SVGAGI come from the germline V gene. The CDR3 extends over 12 amino acids. DNA for the CDR3: TGTGCTGTGGGGGACATGAACACTGAAGCTTTCTTT. Translating it yields CAVGDMNTEAFF.

For the CDR3, the DNA is TGTGCCAGCAGGTCCTCGTCTTGGGGCTACACCTTC. Encoded protein: CASRSSSWGYTF. The chain combines TRBV27 with TRBJ1-2; D is unresolved. V shed 6 bases and J shed 8 bases, with 13 bases lying between them. Germline CDR1 reads MNHEY; CDR2 reads SMNVEV (reference sequence). The CDR3 totals 12 residues.

This clonotype was counted at least ten times. This sequence joins TRBV12-3 or TRBV12-4 and TRBJ2-1; 7 bases map to TRBD2. This CDR3 region has 15 residues. Losses at the gene ends were 6 bases for V and 6 bases for J; bases not matched to a gene: 11. The CDR3 bases are TGTGCCAGCAGCCATGGACTAGGTCCTCCCAATGAGCAGTTCTTC. Protein sequence: CASSHGLGPPNEQFF.

This clonotype was counted between two and nine times. This chain joins TRBV5-1 and TRBJ2-2, with D perhaps TRBD1 (6 bases). V was pared by 0 bases and J by 6 bases, with 12 bases between. This CDR3 has 15 residues. CDR1 is SGHRS and CDR2 is YFSETQ in the germline V gene. CDR3 residues: CASSLGTVGPGELFF. CDR3 DNA sequence: TGCGCCAGCAGCTTGGGGACAGTGGGGCCCGGGGAGCTGTTTTTT.

This chain uses TRBV2 with TRBJ2-1, with D unclear. Trimming stripped 3 bases from V and 10 bases from J, with 13 bases between. Germline lookup yields CDR1 SNHLY and CDR2 FYNNEI. The CDR3 covers 13 residues. DNA for the CDR3: TGTGCCAGCAGTGACCTGGCAAGGCTGGAGCAGTTCTTC. It encodes CASSDLARLEQFF.

Comment on this clonotype: An end of the junction differs from the germline gene, which may be a read error. The chain joins TRBV20-1 to TRBJ2-3; D may be TRBD1 (5 bases). Germline CDR1 is DFQATT and CDR2 is SNEGSKA (reference sequence). This CDR3 has 14 residues. The CDR3 coding sequence is TGCAGTCCAACAGGAGAACTGAGCACAGATACGCTGTATTTT. As protein: CSPTGELSTDTLYF.

This clonotype appeared once. A read error may explain this, as a much larger clone is one base away. The chain has TRBV6-6 and TRBJ1-3; 8 positions agree with TRBD1. This CDR3 region has 17 residues. Germline CDR1 is MNHNY and CDR2 is SVGAGI (reference sequence). In DNA, the CDR3 is TGTGCCAGCAGTTTCGGGACAGGTACTTCCTCTGTAAACACCATATATTTT. Translating it yields CASSFGTGTSSVNTIYF.

This clonotype has just a few counts. The chain couples TRBV5-1 to TRBJ2-1, with a weak D call TRBD1 (5 bases). This CDR3 is built from 13 residues. V lost 8 bases and J lost 9, with 18 bases in between. In germline, CDR1 is SGHRS, CDR2 YFSETQ. CDR3 sequence: CASEESFRGEQFF. The CDR3 region has the DNA TGCGCCAGTGAAGAGAGCTTTAGGGGTGAGCAGTTCTTC.

The gene calls are TRBV5-1 and TRBJ2-5; TRBD1 agrees at 8 bases. Germline CDR1 is SGHRS and CDR2 is YFSETQ. The CDR3 runs 18 residues. The ends lost 2 bases at V and 7 bases at J; junction bases unmatched: 19. The chain's CDR3 is CASSLLSDRVYTVGTQYF. The CDR3 DNA sequence: TGCGCCAGCAGCTTACTCTCGGACAGGGTGTATACTGTCGGGACCCAGTACTTC.

At least ten counts were recorded for this clonotype. This chain uses TRBV24-1 with TRBJ2-1; 15 bases are shared with TRBD2. Germline V gene lookup returns CDR1 KGHDR and CDR2 SFDVKD. The CDR3 length is 16 residues. V was pared by 7 bases and J by 8 bases, with 8 bases of the junction left unmatched. The CDR3: CATRGTSGRIEDEQFF. In DNA, the CDR3 is TGTGCCACCAGGGGGACTAGCGGGAGGATTGAAGATGAGCAGTTCTTC.

Only a few counts were recorded for this clonotype. The chain joins TRBV11-2 to TRBJ2-7; 7 bases match TRBD2. Germline V CDR1 and CDR2: SGHAT, FQNNGV. The CDR3 consists of 16 residues. V was pared by 8 bases and J by 0 bases, with 13 bases of the junction left unmatched. The CDR3 nucleotides are TGTGCCAGCGGACGACTGGGCGGGAGCTACTCCTACGAGCAGTACGTC. Translating it yields CASGRLGGSYSYEQYV.

This clonotype has ten or more counts. This chain joins TRBV29-1 and TRBJ1-3; D is unresolved. CDR3 length equals 12 residues. Deletions cut 4 bases from V and 0 bases from J, with 4 bases between. CDR1 SQVTM and CDR2 ANQGSEA come from the germline V gene. The CDR3 DNA follows: TGCAGCGTTGGATTCTCTGGAAACACCATATATTTT. Translated: CSVGFSGNTIYF.

This chain links TRBV7-6 with TRBJ2-2; 12 bases line up with TRBD2. Germline V CDR1 and CDR2: SGHVS, FNYEAQ. The junction had 8 bases not matched to a gene; V was cut back by 5 bases and J by 7 bases. The CDR3 spans 16 residues. The CDR3, as DNA: TGTGCCAGCAGCCTCAGACTAGCGGGAGAGCTCGGGGAGCTGTTTTTT. Translation: CASSLRLAGELGELFF.

This clonotype occurred many times. The CDR3 sequence is CASSQALAGGVFTDTQYF. CDR3 sequence (DNA): TGCGCCAGCAGCCAAGCGCTAGCGGGAGGGGTATTCACAGATACGCAGTATTTT. V gene TRBV4-1 combines with J gene TRBJ2-3, with 12 bases lining up with TRBD2. With 1 base clipped from V and 2 bases from J, the junction kept 7 bases outside the gene matches. The CDR3 is 18 amino acids. CDR1 is MGHRA, CDR2 YSYEKL, per germline.

This clonotype was detected ten times or more. V is TRBV20-1 and J is TRBJ2-3; no clear D gene. The CDR3 sequence is 12 residues long. Trimming left V 1 base short and J 13 bases short, with 15 bases between. Germline V gene data show CDR1 as DFQATT and CDR2 as SNEGSKA (reference sequence). The CDR3: CSARGGHLREYF. In DNA, the CDR3 is TGCAGTGCTAGAGGTGGCCACCTAAGAGAGTATTTT.

This clonotype was counted between two and nine times. V is TRBV19 and J is TRBJ2-5, with a tentative D call TRBD2 (6 bases). Germline lookup yields CDR1 LNHDA and CDR2 SQIVND (reference sequence). This CDR3 region has 15 residues. Trimming left V 0 bases short and J 5 bases short, with 13 bases between. The CDR3 bases are TGTGCCAGTAGTATAGAACTAGCAGGACGGGAGACCCAGTACTTC. This gives the protein CASSIELAGRETQYF.

There are a few counts of this clonotype. The chain carries TRBV5-5 and TRBJ1-6; a possible D gene is TRBD1 (5 bases). CDR3 length: 15 residues. The germline gives CDR1 SGHKS, CDR2 YYEKEE (reference sequence). V dropped 4 bases and J dropped 7 bases, with 15 bases sitting between them. This CDR3 reads CASSPGRRQNSPLHF. The CDR3 nucleotides read TGTGCCAGCAGCCCTGGGAGGAGACAGAATTCACCCCTCCACTTT.

This clonotype has more than one count but fewer than ten. This sequence joins TRBV20-1 and TRBJ1-5; D not certain. Germline-derived CDR1 and CDR2 are DFQATT and SNEGSKA (reference sequence). CDR3 length: 15 residues. V lost 2 bases to trimming and J lost 4 bases, with 15 bases between them. CDR3 DNA: TGCAGTGCTAGAAGCTCGCTGAGCCTTAATCAGCCCCAGCATTTT. Translation gives CSARSSLSLNQPQHF.

Of note for this clonotype: Just one base apart from a much larger clone, this may be a read error. The J gene is TRBJ2-2, the V gene TRBV12-3 or TRBV12-4, with TRBD1 matching 8 bases. V was clipped by 5 bases and J by 9 bases; unmatched bases: 11. This CDR3 is 15 amino acids long. The CDR3 reads CASSLRTGLTRELFF. The CDR3 nucleotides are TGTGCCAGCAGTCTCCGGACAGGGCTTACCAGGGAGCTGTTTTTT.

This clonotype was detected only a few times. The chain employs TRBV10-3 and TRBJ1-1; 8 bases fit TRBD1. The V and J ends lost 2 bases and 4 bases, in that order; junction bases with no gene match: 3. Germline CDR1 ENHRY, CDR2 SYGVKD. This CDR3 has 14 amino acids. The CDR3 is CAISEQGASTEAFF. The CDR3 nucleotides are TGTGCCATCAGTGAGCAGGGGGCTTCCACTGAAGCTTTCTTT.